This TCR beta chain is from a study of blood T cell repertoires in COVID-19. Study in general: Material from acute and convalescent COVID-19 was sourced from the United States, Italy and Spain. Nucleic acid was either cDNA or gDNA, and it came from T cells, B-cell-depleted T cells, or PBMCs.

This clone was seen only once. Measured with immunoSEQ multiplex PCR; TCRdb has only the in-frame clones, and not every one. Among some 71,000 clones listed, nearly 90% were seen once. Germline V lookup: CDR1 SQVTM, CDR2 ANQGSEA. This CDR3 has 15 residues. Trimming removed 5 bases at V and 5 bases at J, with 21 bases between. Sequencing used peripheral blood. V usage is TRBV29-1 and J usage is TRBJ2-5, with a weak D call TRBD2 (6 bases). The clonotype originates from a man aged 45 to 65 with acute or convalescent COVID-19. CDR3 region: CSVTPPPDYSETQYF. CDR3 DNA: TGCAGCGTTACCCCACCCCCGGACTATTCCGAGACCCAGTACTTC.